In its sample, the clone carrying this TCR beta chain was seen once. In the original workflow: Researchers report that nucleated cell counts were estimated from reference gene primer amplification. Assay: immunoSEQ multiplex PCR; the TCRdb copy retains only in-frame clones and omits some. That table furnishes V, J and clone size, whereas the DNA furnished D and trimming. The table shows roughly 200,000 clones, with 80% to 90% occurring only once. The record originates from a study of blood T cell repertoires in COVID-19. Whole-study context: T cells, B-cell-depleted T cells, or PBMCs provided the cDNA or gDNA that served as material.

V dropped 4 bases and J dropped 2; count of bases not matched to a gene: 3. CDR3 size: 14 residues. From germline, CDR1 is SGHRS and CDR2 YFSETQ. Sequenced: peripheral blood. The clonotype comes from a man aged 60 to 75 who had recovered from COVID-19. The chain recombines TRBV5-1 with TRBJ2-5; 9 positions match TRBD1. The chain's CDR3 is CASSRDREQETQYF. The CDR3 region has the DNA TGCGCCAGCAGCCGGGACAGGGAACAAGAGACCCAGTACTTC. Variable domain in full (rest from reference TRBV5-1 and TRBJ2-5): KAGVTQTPRYLIKTRGQQVTLSCSPISGHRSVSWYQQTPGQGLQFLFEYFSETQRNKGNFPGRFSGRQFSNSRSEMNVSTLELGDSALYLCASSRDREQETQYFGPGTRLLVL.